This T cell receptor (beta chain) originates from a study of T cell responses to AZD1222 COVID-19 vaccine. TCRdb's copy holds only in-frame clones and misses some; the assay was immunoSEQ multiplex PCR. The data hold some 96,000 clones, with around 90% observed a single time. Trimming left V 2 bases short and J 6 bases short, with 14 bases between. The CDR3 is 15 residues long. The V gene's germline CDR1 is MDHEN and CDR2 SYDVKM. In the case of this clone: Its antigen remains unidentified.

Findings and caveats of the study: Spike-specific TCR breadth and depth were elevated following two AZD1222 doses. Baseline seropositivity occurred in only a handful of AZD1222 recipients. A reported finding is that nearly half of spike-specific TCRs target unmutated variant regions. Donors were mostly white British, more females; clonal diversity possibly underestimated.

This TCR was sampled from an adult in good health. The input for sequencing was peripheral blood, taken on day 0 of AZD1222 vaccination. This sequence joins TRBV28 and TRBJ2-1; no firm D call. CDR3 sequence reads: CASSLKWVGPNEQFF. Here the CDR3 DNA reads TGTGCCAGCAGTTTAAAGTGGGTAGGCCCCAATGAGCAGTTCTTC.